One sample yielded the 30 T cell receptor beta chains listed below, sequenced in a study of cytomegalovirus exposure and HLA in healthy donors (dated 2017 in TCRdb). Library preparation used the immunoSEQ multiplex PCR assay. A mixture of 60 forward primers for TCR Vbeta segments and 13 reverse primers for TCR Jbeta segments was used in the multiplex PCR. This is the immuneACCESS table as TCRdb keeps it, with only in-frame sequences that have V and J called. A part of the clones is gone; compared with another copy, unresolved V genes explain less than half, and the rest is unexplained. The sample includes roughly 190,000 clones, with about 80% observed a single time. The ten largest clones capture 0.9% to 1.2% of the sample. The sample consisted of PBMCs. The source is a woman in her thirties or forties in good health and CMV-seronegative.

J is TRBJ2-1 and V is TRBV2; TRBD1 matches at 9 bases. V was clipped by 5 bases and J by 9 bases; unmatched bases: 20. CDR1 and CDR2 from the germline V gene are SNHLY and FYNNEI. The CDR3 consists of 18 residues. The CDR3 sequence: CASSSKRYRGPGIREQFF. The CDR3 DNA reads TGTGCCAGCAGTTCTAAACGTTACAGGGGGCCCGGAATCCGTGAGCAGTTCTTC.

This rearrangement joins TRBV6-5 to TRBJ2-7, with D perhaps matching TRBD1 (5 bases). Trimming took off 5 bases at V and 3 bases at J, with 17 bases between the two ends. The CDR3 length is 15 residues. Germline V gene data show CDR1 as MNHEY and CDR2 as SVGAGI. CDR3 in amino acids: CASSTRLLRGYEQYF. The CDR3 bases are TGTGCCAGCAGTACCCGCTTACTAAGGGGCTACGAGCAGTACTTC.

The chain is built from TRBV15 and TRBJ1-1, with a tentative D call TRBD1 (6 bases). The V and J ends lost 1 base and 2 bases respectively, with 14 bases between them. Germline-derived CDR1 and CDR2 are LNHNV and YYDKDF (reference sequence). The CDR3 has 16 residues. The CDR3 here is CATSRGLTGHNTEAFF. In DNA form, the CDR3 reads TGTGCCACCAGCAGAGGATTGACGGGACACAACACTGAAGCTTTCTTT.

This chain joins TRBV9 and TRBJ2-5; 11 bases align to TRBD2. V lost 4 bases and J lost 5; bases outside the gene matches: 10. The CDR3 spans 16 residues. Germline CDR1 is SGDLS and CDR2 is YYNGEE. The CDR3 bases are TGTGCCAGCAGCACCCGCGGACTAGCGGGTATGGAGACCCAGTACTTC. Translated, it gives CASSTRGLAGMETQYF.

This chain connects TRBV27 to TRBJ1-5; D is perhaps TRBD1 (5 bases). Germline lookup yields CDR1 MNHEY and CDR2 SMNVEV (reference sequence). There are 14 residues in the CDR3. V was cut by 6 bases and J by 3 bases, with 12 bases left in between. This CDR3 is CASSPPGNNQPQHF. CDR3 nucleotides: TGTGCCAGCAGCCCTCCAGGGAACAATCAGCCCCAGCATTTT.

The chain joins TRBV6-4 to TRBJ2-5; TRBD2 matches 7 bases. V was clipped by 5 bases and J by 0 bases; unmatched bases: 3. The CDR3 contains 14 residues. Germline V gene data show CDR1 as MRHNA and CDR2 as SNTAGT. Written as DNA, the CDR3 is TGTGCCAGCAGTCCTGGGGGGGACCAAGAGACCCAGTACTTC. This gives the protein CASSPGGDQETQYF.

The chain recombines TRBV6-5 with TRBJ2-7; D gene unclear. Germline V lookup: CDR1 MNHEY, CDR2 SVGAGI. Between the trimmed V and J ends, which lost 2 bases and 1 base, there was a span of 9 bases. The CDR3 length is 14 residues. CDR3 coding DNA: TGTGCCAGCAGTTACAGCGTCTATTCCTACGAGCAGTACGTC. Protein product: CASSYSVYSYEQYV.

In regard to this clone: Sequence at one end of the junction differs from germline and may be a read error. This chain connects TRBV7-9 to TRBJ2-1, with 14 bases that match TRBD2. The CDR3 is 19 amino acids. CDR1 and CDR2 (germline): SEHNR, FQNEAQ (reference sequence). The CDR3 region is CSSSPRLAGGLGLVDEQFF. As DNA, the CDR3 is TGTTCCAGCAGCCCTCGACTAGCGGGAGGGCTCGGGCTAGTCGATGAGCAGTTCTTC.

This rearrangement joins TRBV2 to TRBJ2-3; possible D gene TRBD2, 6 bases. The CDR3 has 14 residues. With 3 bases removed from V and 6 bases from J, the gap between germline ends came to 13 bases. CDR1 SNHLY and CDR2 FYNNEI come from the germline V gene. This chain's CDR3 is CASSEIGSLDTQYF. Here the CDR3 DNA reads TGTGCCAGCAGTGAGATCGGGAGTCTTGATACGCAGTATTTT.

V gene TRBV18 combines with J gene TRBJ1-3; no clear D gene. CDR1 is KGHSH, CDR2 LQKENI, per germline. Trimming took 6 bases from V and 0 from J, leaving 18 bases between them. The CDR3 is made up of 17 amino acids. CDR3 residues: CASSNEGSQLSGNTIYF. In nucleotides, the CDR3 is TGTGCCAGCTCGAACGAGGGAAGCCAGCTCTCTGGAAACACCATATATTTT. The whole variable domain, remainder taken from reference TRBV18 and TRBJ1-3, is NAGVMQNPRHLVRRRGQEARLRCSPMKGHSHVYWYRQLPEEGLKFMVYLQKENIIDESGMPKERFSAEFPKEGPSILRIQQVVRGDSAAYFCASSNEGSQLSGNTIYFGEGSWLTVV.

The chain links TRBV4-3 to TRBJ2-1, with 8 nucleotides matching TRBD2. Germline V gene data show CDR1 as LGHNA and CDR2 as YSLEER. V lost 0 bases to trimming and J lost 0 bases; unmatched junction nucleotides: 7. The CDR3 is 18 amino acids. CDR3 region: CASSQDTAGVPSYNEQFF. The CDR3 nucleotides are TGCGCCAGCAGCCAAGATACAGCGGGAGTACCCTCCTACAATGAGCAGTTCTTC.

The CDR3 DNA reads TGCGCCAGCAGCCAAGACTCCGGGACAGACTATGGCTACACCTTC. Encoded protein: CASSQDSGTDYGYTF. This chain connects TRBV4-1 to TRBJ1-2; 7 nucleotides align to TRBD1. This CDR3 contains 15 residues. Trimming removed 0 bases from V and 3 bases from J; junction bases left unmatched: 4. Germline assignment: CDR1 MGHRA and CDR2 YSYEKL.

This chain uses TRBV7-2 with TRBJ2-3, with 8 bases fitting TRBD2. The J segment lost 6 bases and the V segment lost 5 bases, leaving 7 bases of the junction unmatched. Germline CDR1 and CDR2: SGHTA and FQGNSA. The CDR3 is 14 residues long. The CDR3 is CASSQGLVADTQYF. Here the CDR3 DNA reads TGTGCCAGCAGCCAGGGACTAGTCGCCGATACGCAGTATTTT.

The gene calls are TRBV30 and TRBJ1-5; 9 nucleotides match TRBD1. The germline CDR1 and CDR2 sequences are GTSNPN and SVGIG (reference sequence). J gave up 9 bases and V 1 base, and 13 bases lay outside the gene matches. The CDR3 loop spans 16 amino acids. Here the CDR3 reads CAWSAPSGQGRGPQHF. The DNA for the CDR3 is TGTGCCTGGAGTGCCCCTTCCGGACAGGGGCGAGGGCCCCAGCATTTT.

The CDR3 DNA sequence: TGTGCCAGCAGCTTAGATCTCAGGGCGTCTGGAAACACCATATATTTT. Translating it yields CASSLDLRASGNTIYF. The chain couples TRBV7-6 to TRBJ1-3, with D possibly matching TRBD1 (5 bases). CDR3 length: 16 residues. Germline lookup yields CDR1 SGHVS and CDR2 FNYEAQ. V was shortened by 1 base and J by 1 base, with 11 bases between the two germline ends.

V gene TRBV7-3 combines with J gene TRBJ2-3; 8 bases align to TRBD2. The germline V gene encodes CDR1 SGHTA and CDR2 FQGTGA. This CDR3 region has 15 residues. After removal of 5 bases from V and 6 bases from J, the junction contained 10 bases not matched to a gene. The CDR3 DNA sequence: TGTGCCAGCAGCCAAAATCTAGCGGGTGTGGATACGCAGTATTTT. Translated: CASSQNLAGVDTQYF.

The chain uses TRBV4-2 and TRBJ1-2; no firm D call. V lost 1 base and J lost 8, with 17 bases in between. Germline CDR1 is LGHNA and CDR2 is YNFKEQ. The CDR3 runs to 15 residues. The CDR3 bases are TGTGCCAGCAGCCAAGCCCCGCATTTAGCGGGGGGCTACACCTTC. This translates into CASSQAPHLAGGYTF.

The CDR3 loop is CASSHSSGEGEKLFF. DNA of the CDR3: TGCGCCAGCAGCCACTCATCCGGGGAGGGTGAAAAACTGTTTTTT. The genes are TRBV4-3 and TRBJ1-4; D uncertain. Germline CDR1 LGHNA, CDR2 YSLEER. CDR3 length equals 15 residues. V lost 3 bases, J lost 7 bases, and 15 bases lay in between.

The chain combines TRBV14 with TRBJ1-1, with unresolved D. The CDR3 totals 12 residues. CDR1 and CDR2 (germline): SGHDN, FVKESK. Trimming shortened V by 6 bases and J by 5 bases, and 10 bases separated the two germline ends. The CDR3 nucleotides are TGTGCCAGCAGGAGCCTAGGAACTGAAGCTTTCTTT. Protein product: CASRSLGTEAFF.

This chain connects TRBV9 to TRBJ2-5, with D perhaps matching TRBD1 (5 bases). The CDR3 contains 14 residues. Trimming took 5 bases from V and 5 from J, leaving 16 bases between them. Per the germline V gene, CDR1 is SGDLS and CDR2 is YYNGEE. CDR3 loop: CASSPILRAETQYF. CDR3 DNA: TGTGCCAGCAGTCCTATTCTCAGGGCTGAGACCCAGTACTTC.

The chain carries TRBV9 and TRBJ2-1; 9 bases line up with TRBD2. J lost 6 bases, V lost 1 base, and 14 bases had no gene match. The CDR3 covers 18 residues. The germline CDR1 and CDR2 sequences are SGDLS and YYNGEE. CDR3 sequence (DNA): TGTGCCAGCAGCGTAAGGGGGGGACTCAGCGGGAGGTCCAATGAGCAGTTCTTC. Translating it yields CASSVRGGLSGRSNEQFF.

Points on this clone: A junction end diverges from the germline sequence, so it may reflect a read error. This chain joins TRBV14 and TRBJ2-2, with TRBD2 matching over 10 bases. Germline CDR1 is SGHDN and CDR2 is FVKESK. This CDR3 has 18 residues. CDR3 DNA: TGTGCCAGCAGCCAAGTGAGGCTAGCGGGAGTGGGCGCCGGGGAGCTGCTTTTT. It is translated as CASSQVRLAGVGAGELLF.

V usage is TRBV18 and J usage is TRBJ1-1, with D maybe TRBD1 (6 bases). Germline V gene sequence: CDR1 KGHSH, CDR2 LQKENI. The CDR3 has 15 amino acids. Trimming took off 4 bases at V and 2 bases at J, with 14 bases between the two ends. The CDR3 nucleotides are TGTGCCAGCTCACTGAGGACAGAGAGTAACACTGAAGCTTTCTTT. Its translation: CASSLRTESNTEAFF. Together with reference TRBV18 and TRBJ1-1, the CDR3 gives the full variable domain: NAGVMQNPRHLVRRRGQEARLRCSPMKGHSHVYWYRQLPEEGLKFMVYLQKENIIDESGMPKERFSAEFPKEGPSILRIQQVVRGDSAAYFCASSLRTESNTEAFFGQGTRLTVV.

The rearrangement links TRBV7-6 to TRBJ2-2; 8 bases are a match to TRBD1. The CDR3 covers 18 residues. Germline V lookup: CDR1 SGHVS, CDR2 FNYEAQ. V lost 3 bases, J lost 6 bases, and 15 bases stayed unmatched. The CDR3 loop reads CASSLGARLDRVPGELFF. The CDR3 region has the DNA TGTGCCAGCAGCTTGGGAGCTCGGCTGGACAGGGTGCCCGGGGAGCTGTTTTTT.

Of note for this clone: Other DNA sequences of this sample code for an identical CDR3. The gene calls are TRBV30 and TRBJ2-1, with D tentatively TRBD1 (5 bases). Between the trimmed V and J ends, which lost 1 base and 6 bases, there was a span of 7 bases. The CDR3 totals 12 residues. Looked up from germline, CDR1 is GTSNPN and CDR2 is SVGIG (reference sequence). CDR3 protein: CAWSGGGNEQFF. The DNA of the CDR3 is TGTGCCTGGAGTGGGGGCGGCAATGAGCAGTTCTTC. The full variable domain, rest sourced from reference TRBV30 and TRBJ2-1, is SQTIHQWPATLVQPVGSPLSLECTVEGTSNPNLYWYRQAAGRGLQLLFYSVGIGQISSEVPQNLSASRPQDRQFILSSKKLLLSDSGFYLCAWSGGGNEQFFGPGTRLTVL.

The chain uses TRBV15 and TRBJ1-1, with D maybe TRBD1 (6 bases). This CDR3 is 16 amino acids long. The V end was cut by 0 bases, the J end by 1 base, with 12 bases between. Germline values: CDR1 LNHNV, CDR2 YYDKDF (reference sequence). The CDR3 coding sequence is TGTGCCACCAGCAGAGATCAGGGGTTGTCGAACACTGAAGCTTTCTTT. As protein: CATSRDQGLSNTEAFF. The full variable domain, rest sourced from reference TRBV15 and TRBJ1-1, is DAMVIQNPRYQVTQFGKPVTLSCSQTLNHNVMYWYQQKSSQAPKLLFHYYDKDFNNEADTPDNFQSRRPNTSFCFLDIRSPGLGDTAMYLCATSRDQGLSNTEAFFGQGTRLTVV.

The V and J genes are TRBV19 and TRBJ1-2; 7 nucleotides line up with TRBD1. The germline V gene has CDR1 LNHDA and CDR2 SQIVND (reference sequence). Losses at the gene ends were 5 bases for V and 4 bases for J; bases not matched to a gene: 4. The CDR3 has 13 residues. This chain's CDR3 is CASSRQGLYGYTF. For the CDR3, the DNA is TGTGCCAGTAGTCGACAGGGCCTCTATGGCTACACCTTC.

V usage is TRBV7-9 and J usage is TRBJ1-1; 8 bases map to TRBD1. Germline CDR1 SEHNR, CDR2 FQNEAQ (reference sequence). Germline trimming cut 4 bases from V and 4 bases from J; bases unmatched to any gene: 8. This CDR3 is 15 amino acids long. CDR3 loop: CASSSFTGGITEAFF. CDR3 bases: TGTGCCAGCAGCTCTTTCACAGGGGGTATCACTGAAGCTTTCTTT.

The CDR3 here is CASSLAGNTGELFF. The CDR3 DNA follows: TGCGCCAGCAGTCTAGCGGGAAACACCGGGGAGCTGTTTTTT. This chain uses TRBV4-1 with TRBJ2-2, with 9 bases fitting TRBD2. The CDR3 is 14 residues long. The V gene's germline CDR1 is MGHRA and CDR2 YSYEKL. With V trimmed by 6 bases and J by 2 bases, 1 base remained unmatched.

The genes are TRBV4-3 and TRBJ2-1, with 8 bases lining up with TRBD2. Looked up from germline, CDR1 is LGHNA and CDR2 is YSLEER. CDR3 length equals 17 residues. The J segment lost 7 bases and the V segment lost 3 bases, leaving 14 bases of the junction unmatched. In DNA, the CDR3 is TGCGCCAGCAGCCAGGATTTAGGGGGTAGCGGGATAAATGAGCAGTTCTTC. Residues: CASSQDLGGSGINEQFF.